The subject of this entry is one T cell receptor beta chain. After removal of 5 bases from V and 6 bases from J, the junction contained 7 bases not matched to a gene. This CDR3 is built from 13 residues. The germline gives CDR1 SQVTM, CDR2 ANQGSEA. The data are from a study of identical twins. TCRdb passed the 5' RACE reads through MiXCR, listing each CDR3 protein once. The sample lists hundreds of thousands of distinct CDR3 sequences; 15% to 20% were seen once. In addition, the sample was reused for a study of T cells expressing NK-cell markers. That paper notes: Sorted T-cell subsets CD3+CD56+NKG2C+, CD3+CD56+NKG2C- and CD3+CD56-NKG2C+ were TCR beta-sequenced.

Sequencing used PBMCs. The receptor comes from a woman younger than 30 in good health. The chain uses TRBV29-1 and TRBJ2-3; the match to TRBD2 covers 8 bases. The DNA of the CDR3 is TGCAGCGTTTCGCGGACTAGCTCGGATACGCAGTATTTT. This encodes CSVSRTSSDTQYF.